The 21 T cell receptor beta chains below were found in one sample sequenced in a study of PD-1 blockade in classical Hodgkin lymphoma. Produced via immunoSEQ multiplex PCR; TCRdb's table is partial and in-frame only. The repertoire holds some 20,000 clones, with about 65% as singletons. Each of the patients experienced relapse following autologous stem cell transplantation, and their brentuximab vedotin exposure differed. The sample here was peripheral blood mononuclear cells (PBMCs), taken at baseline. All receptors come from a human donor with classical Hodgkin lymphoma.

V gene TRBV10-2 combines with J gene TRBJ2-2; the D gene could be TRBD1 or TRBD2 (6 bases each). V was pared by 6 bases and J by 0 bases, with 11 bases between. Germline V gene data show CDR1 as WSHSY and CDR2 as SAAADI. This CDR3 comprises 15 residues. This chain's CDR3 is CASSRRGANTGELFF. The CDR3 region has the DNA TGCGCCAGCAGCAGGAGGGGGGCGAACACCGGGGAGCTGTTTTTT.

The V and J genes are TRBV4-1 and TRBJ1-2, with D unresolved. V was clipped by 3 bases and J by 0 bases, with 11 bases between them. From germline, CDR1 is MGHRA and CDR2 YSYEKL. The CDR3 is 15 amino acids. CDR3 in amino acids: CASSQPMISNYGYTF. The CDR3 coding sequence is TGCGCCAGCAGCCAGCCAATGATTTCTAACTATGGCTACACCTTC.

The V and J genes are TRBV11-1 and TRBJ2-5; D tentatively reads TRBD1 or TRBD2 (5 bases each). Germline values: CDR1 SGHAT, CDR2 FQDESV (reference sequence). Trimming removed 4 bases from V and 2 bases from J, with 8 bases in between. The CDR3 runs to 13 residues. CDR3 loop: CASSWDGQETQYF. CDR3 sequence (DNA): TGTGCCAGCAGCTGGGACGGTCAAGAGACCCAGTACTTC.

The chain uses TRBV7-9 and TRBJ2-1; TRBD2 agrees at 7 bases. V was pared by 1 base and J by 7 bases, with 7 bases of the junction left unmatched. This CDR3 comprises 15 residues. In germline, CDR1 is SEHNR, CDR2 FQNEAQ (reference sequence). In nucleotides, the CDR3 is TGTGCCAGCAGCTTAGGCCAAGTAGCGGGTAATGAGCAGTTCTTC. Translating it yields CASSLGQVAGNEQFF.

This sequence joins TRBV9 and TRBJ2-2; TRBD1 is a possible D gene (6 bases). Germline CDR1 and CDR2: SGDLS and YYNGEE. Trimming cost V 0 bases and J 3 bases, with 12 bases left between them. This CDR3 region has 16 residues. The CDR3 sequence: CASSVDGTGYTGELFF. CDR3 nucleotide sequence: TGTGCCAGCAGCGTAGATGGAACAGGGTACACCGGGGAGCTGTTTTTT.

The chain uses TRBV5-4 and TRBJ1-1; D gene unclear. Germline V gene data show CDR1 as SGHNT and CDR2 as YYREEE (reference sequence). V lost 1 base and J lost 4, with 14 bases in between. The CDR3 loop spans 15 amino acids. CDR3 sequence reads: CASSLRARPSTEAFF. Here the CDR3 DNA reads TGTGCCAGCAGCTTGAGGGCTAGGCCTTCCACTGAAGCTTTCTTT.

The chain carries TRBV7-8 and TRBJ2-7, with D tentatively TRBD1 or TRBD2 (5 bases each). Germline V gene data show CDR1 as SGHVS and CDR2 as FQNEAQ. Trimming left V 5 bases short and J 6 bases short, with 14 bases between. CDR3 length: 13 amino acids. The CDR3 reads CASSPGTSGEQYF. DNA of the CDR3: TGTGCCAGCAGCCCAGGGACCTCGGGCGAGCAGTACTTC.

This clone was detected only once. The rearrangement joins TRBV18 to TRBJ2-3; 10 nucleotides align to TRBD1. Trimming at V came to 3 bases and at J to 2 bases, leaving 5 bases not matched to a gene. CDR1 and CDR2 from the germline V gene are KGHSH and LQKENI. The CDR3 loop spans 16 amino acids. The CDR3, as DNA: TGTGCCAGCTCACCTCTCGGGACAGGGGACACAGATACGCAGTATTTT. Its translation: CASSPLGTGDTDTQYF.

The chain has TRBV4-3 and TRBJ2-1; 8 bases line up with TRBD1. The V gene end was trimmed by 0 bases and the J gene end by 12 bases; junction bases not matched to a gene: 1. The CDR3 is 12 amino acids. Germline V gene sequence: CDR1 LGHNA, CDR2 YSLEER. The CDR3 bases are TGCGCCAGCAGCCAAGACAGGGGGCCGCAGTTCTTC. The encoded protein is CASSQDRGPQFF.

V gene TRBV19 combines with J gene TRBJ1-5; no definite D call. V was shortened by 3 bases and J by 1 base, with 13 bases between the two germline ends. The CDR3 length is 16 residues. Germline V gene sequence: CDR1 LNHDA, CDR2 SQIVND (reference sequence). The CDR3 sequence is CASSIRWVGSNQPQHF. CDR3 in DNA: TGTGCCAGTAGTATTAGGTGGGTGGGGAGCAATCAGCCCCAGCATTTT. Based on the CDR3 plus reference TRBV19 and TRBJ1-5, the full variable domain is DGGITQSPKYLFRKEGQNVTLSCEQNLNHDAMYWYRQDPGQGLRLIYYSQIVNDFQKGDIAEGYSVSREKKESFPLTVTSAQKNPTAFYLCASSIRWVGSNQPQHFGDGTRLSIL.

Here the CDR3 DNA reads TGTGCCAGCAGCTTAGAAGGGACAGGGACCTACGAGCAGTACTTC. Translated: CASSLEGTGTYEQYF. The chain is built from TRBV11-2 and TRBJ2-7; 9 positions match TRBD1. The CDR3 sequence is 15 residues long. V trimming: 0 bases; J trimming: 2 bases; junction bases outside the gene matches: 2. The germline CDR1 and CDR2 sequences are SGHAT and FQNNGV.

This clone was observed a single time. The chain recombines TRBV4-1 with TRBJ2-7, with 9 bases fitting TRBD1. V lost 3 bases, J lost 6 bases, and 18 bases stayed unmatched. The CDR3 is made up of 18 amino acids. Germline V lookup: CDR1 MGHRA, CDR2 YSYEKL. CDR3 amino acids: CASSHGKPGTGQCGEQYV. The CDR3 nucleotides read TGCGCCAGCAGCCATGGCAAACCCGGGACAGGGCAGTGCGGCGAGCAGTACGTC.

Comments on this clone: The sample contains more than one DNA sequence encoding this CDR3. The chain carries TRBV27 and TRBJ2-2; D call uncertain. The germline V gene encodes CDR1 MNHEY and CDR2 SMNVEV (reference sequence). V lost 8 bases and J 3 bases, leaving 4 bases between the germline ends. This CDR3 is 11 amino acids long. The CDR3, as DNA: TGTGCCAGCTCGGACACCGGGGAGCTGTTTTTT. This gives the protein CASSDTGELFF.

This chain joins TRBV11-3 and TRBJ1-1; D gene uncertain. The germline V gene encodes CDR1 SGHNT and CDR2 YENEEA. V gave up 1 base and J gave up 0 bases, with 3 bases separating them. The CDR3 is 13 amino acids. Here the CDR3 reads CASSLVLNTEAFF. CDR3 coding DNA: TGTGCCAGCAGCTTAGTTCTGAACACTGAAGCTTTCTTT.

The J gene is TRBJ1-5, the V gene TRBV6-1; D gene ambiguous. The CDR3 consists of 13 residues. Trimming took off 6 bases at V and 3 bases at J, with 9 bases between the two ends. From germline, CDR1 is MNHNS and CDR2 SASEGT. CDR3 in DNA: TGTGCCAGCAGCGTAGGATTCAATCAGCCCCAGCATTTT. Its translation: CASSVGFNQPQHF.

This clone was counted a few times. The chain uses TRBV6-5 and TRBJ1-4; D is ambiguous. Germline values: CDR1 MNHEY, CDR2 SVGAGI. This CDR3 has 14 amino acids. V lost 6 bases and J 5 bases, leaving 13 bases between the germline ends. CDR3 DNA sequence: TGTGCCAGCAGCTACAGCTGGGCCAATGAAAAACTGTTTTTT. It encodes CASSYSWANEKLFF.

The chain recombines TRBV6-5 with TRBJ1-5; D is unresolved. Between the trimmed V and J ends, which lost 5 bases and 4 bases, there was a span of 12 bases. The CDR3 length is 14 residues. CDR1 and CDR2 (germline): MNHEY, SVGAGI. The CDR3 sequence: CASSKARSNQPQHF. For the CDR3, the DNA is TGTGCCAGCAGTAAAGCCAGGAGTAATCAGCCCCAGCATTTT.

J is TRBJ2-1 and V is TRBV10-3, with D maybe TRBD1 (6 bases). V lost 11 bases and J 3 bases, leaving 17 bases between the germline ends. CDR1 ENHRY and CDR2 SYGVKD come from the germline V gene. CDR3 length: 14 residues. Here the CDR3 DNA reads TGTGCCTCGGGAAACAGGGAATTCTACAATGAGCAGTTCTTC. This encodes CASGNREFYNEQFF.

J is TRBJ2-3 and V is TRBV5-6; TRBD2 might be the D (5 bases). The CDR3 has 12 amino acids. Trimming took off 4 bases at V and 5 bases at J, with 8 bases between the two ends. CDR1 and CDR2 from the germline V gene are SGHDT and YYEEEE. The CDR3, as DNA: TGTGCCAGCAGCGTTCGGGGAGATACGCAGTATTTT. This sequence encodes CASSVRGDTQYF.

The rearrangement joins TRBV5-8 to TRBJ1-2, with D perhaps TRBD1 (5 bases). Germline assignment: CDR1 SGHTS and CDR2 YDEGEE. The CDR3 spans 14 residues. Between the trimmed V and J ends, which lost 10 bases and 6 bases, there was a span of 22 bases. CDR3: CASSKGPKGHGYTF. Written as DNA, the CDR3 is TGTGCCTCAAGTAAGGGACCCAAAGGCCATGGCTACACCTTC.

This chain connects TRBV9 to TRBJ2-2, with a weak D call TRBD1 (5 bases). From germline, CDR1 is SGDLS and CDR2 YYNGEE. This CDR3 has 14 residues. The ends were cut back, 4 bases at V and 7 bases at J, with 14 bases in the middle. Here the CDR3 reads CASSKKGNNGELFF. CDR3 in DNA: TGTGCCAGCAGCAAGAAGGGGAATAACGGGGAGCTGTTTTTT. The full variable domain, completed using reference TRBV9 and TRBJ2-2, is DSGVTQTPKHLITATGQRVTLRCSPRSGDLSVYWYQQSLDQGLQFLIQYYNGEERAKGNILERFSAQQFPDLHSELNLSSLELGDSALYFCASSKKGNNGELFFGEGSRLTVL.